These 19 T cell receptor beta chains originate from one sample sequenced in a study of shared clonotypes between healthy human individuals. CD45RO-negative CD8 cells positively selected for CCR7 made up the naive population, which excluded terminally differentiated effector memory CD45RA+ cells. Sequencing used immunoSEQ multiplex PCR; TCRdb keeps in-frame clones, though not all of them. The sample carries about 1,900,000 clones, over 85% recorded once. The sequencing sample was made of naive CD8+ T cells sorted from blood. Receptors were obtained from a man younger than 35 in good health.

This clone came up once. The rearrangement links TRBV7-9 to TRBJ2-1; 7 bases agree with TRBD2. Trimming at V came to 0 bases and at J to 9 bases, leaving 8 bases not matched to a gene. Germline CDR1 reads SEHNR; CDR2 reads FQNEAQ (reference sequence). This CDR3 has 15 amino acids. DNA for the CDR3: TGTGCCAGCAGCTTAGCTGGGCTAGCGGATGTTGAGCAGTTCTTC. As protein: CASSLAGLADVEQFF.

A single count supports this clone. In DNA, the CDR3 is TGTGCCAGCAGCTTGAGGGGAAATAGCAATCAGCCCCAGCATTTT. This gives the protein CASSLRGNSNQPQHF. The chain joins TRBV5-5 to TRBJ1-5, with D maybe TRBD1 (5 bases). CDR3 length equals 15 residues. The V gene lost 1 base and the J gene lost 0 bases, with 8 bases spanning the gap. Germline CDR1 reads SGHKS; CDR2 reads YYEKEE (reference sequence). The variable domain in full, with the rest retrieved from reference TRBV5-5 and TRBJ1-5, is DAGVTQSPTHLIKTRGQQVTLRCSPISGHKSVSWYQQVLGQGPQFIFQYYEKEERGRGNFPDRFSARQFPNYSSELNVNALLLGDSALYLCASSLRGNSNQPQHFGDGTRLSIL.

V is TRBV15 and J is TRBJ1-2; possibly TRBD1 for D (6 bases). Trimming removed 3 bases at V and 4 bases at J, with 15 bases between. This CDR3 has 15 amino acids. Germline CDR1 is LNHNV and CDR2 is YYDKDF (reference sequence). The CDR3 spells CATSRDRQELYGYTF. In DNA, the CDR3 is TGTGCCACCAGCAGGGACAGACAGGAACTCTATGGCTACACCTTC.

The genes are TRBV6-1 and TRBJ2-5; weak D call: TRBD1 (6 bases). With 6 bases removed from V and 4 bases from J, the gap between germline ends came to 15 bases. Looked up from germline, CDR1 is MNHNS and CDR2 is SASEGT. This CDR3 comprises 14 residues. The CDR3 sequence: CASRTGRRPETQYF. The DNA of the CDR3 is TGTGCCAGCAGGACAGGACGGAGACCAGAGACCCAGTACTTC.

V gene TRBV7-9 combines with J gene TRBJ1-1, with D perhaps matching TRBD1 (6 bases). V gave up 5 bases and J gave up 2 bases, with 15 bases separating them. The length of the CDR3 is 15 residues. Germline V gives CDR1 SEHNR, CDR2 FQNEAQ (reference sequence). CDR3 loop: CASSNTGFSNTEAFF. For the CDR3, the DNA is TGTGCCAGCAGCAATACAGGGTTCTCAAACACTGAAGCTTTCTTT.

This chain links TRBV29-1 with TRBJ2-7, with 10 positions matching TRBD2. The CDR3 loop spans 12 amino acids. Germline lookup yields CDR1 SQVTM and CDR2 ANQGSEA. CDR3 bases: TGCAGTCTAGCGGGAGATGGAAACGAGCAGTACTTC. Translating it yields CSLAGDGNEQYF.

The chain combines TRBV5-6 with TRBJ2-7, with D unresolved. This CDR3 comprises 14 residues. V dropped 0 bases and J dropped 3 bases, with 10 bases sitting between them. CDR1 is SGHDT and CDR2 is YYEEEE in the germline V gene. The CDR3 DNA reads TGTGCCAGCAGCTTGGTGGGCAGCGACTACGAGCAGTACTTC. It encodes CASSLVGSDYEQYF. The full variable domain, rest sourced from reference TRBV5-6 and TRBJ2-7, is DAGVTQSPTHLIKTRGQQVTLRCSPKSGHDTVSWYQQALGQGPQFIFQYYEEEERQRGNFPDRFSGHQFPNYSSELNVNALLLGDSALYLCASSLVGSDYEQYFGPGTRLTVT.

The chain carries TRBV6-5 and TRBJ1-5; D ambiguous. CDR1 is MNHEY, CDR2 SVGAGI, per germline. The CDR3 length is 13 residues. Trimming left V 4 bases short and J 1 base short, with 5 bases between. CDR3 sequence reads: CASSWESNQPQHF. The CDR3 nucleotides are TGTGCCAGCAGTTGGGAGAGCAATCAGCCCCAGCATTTT.

This sequence joins TRBV11-1 and TRBJ2-1, with D perhaps matching TRBD1 (5 bases). This CDR3 has 15 residues. CDR1 is SGHAT, CDR2 FQDESV, per germline (reference sequence). The V end lost 2 bases, the J end lost 2 bases, and 10 bases lay between the germline ends. CDR3 region: CASSLIRAAYNEQFF. CDR3 bases: TGTGCCAGCAGCTTAATCAGGGCCGCCTACAATGAGCAGTTCTTC.

This chain connects TRBV18 to TRBJ2-2; D possibly matches TRBD1 or TRBD2 (6 bases each). This CDR3 spans 17 amino acids. Trimming stripped 3 bases from V and 2 bases from J, with 16 bases between. Looked up from germline, CDR1 is KGHSH and CDR2 is LQKENI. The CDR3 spells CASSPLRGEKNTGELFF. CDR3 in DNA: TGTGCCAGCTCACCTTTAAGGGGGGAGAAAAACACCGGGGAGCTGTTTTTT.

For this clone: Other DNA sequences of this sample code for an identical CDR3. This chain links TRBV7-9 with TRBJ1-1; no firm D call. The germline CDR1 and CDR2 sequences are SEHNR and FQNEAQ (reference sequence). Trimming shortened V by 0 bases and J by 5 bases, and 4 bases separated the two germline ends. The CDR3 is 12 amino acids. This chain's CDR3 is CASSLAVTEAFF. In DNA, the CDR3 is TGTGCCAGCAGCTTAGCGGTAACTGAAGCTTTCTTT.

V and J are TRBV6-5 and TRBJ2-7; D gene uncertain. The CDR3 contains 16 residues. CDR1 MNHEY and CDR2 SVGAGI come from the germline V gene. V gave up 0 bases and J gave up 3 bases, with 15 bases separating them. The DNA of the CDR3 is TGTGCCAGCAGTTACTCGGGCATCCCCAGAGGCTACGAGCAGTACTTC. Translation: CASSYSGIPRGYEQYF.

The chain links TRBV28 to TRBJ2-3; TRBD1 aligns across 10 bases. This CDR3 contains 17 residues. Germline CDR1 is MDHEN and CDR2 is SYDVKM. Trimming at V came to 6 bases and at J to 3 bases, leaving 12 bases not matched to a gene. CDR3 amino acids: CASRYSWTGGGTDTQYF. The CDR3 nucleotides are TGTGCCAGCAGGTACAGCTGGACAGGGGGTGGGACAGATACGCAGTATTTT. Full variable domain (missing parts from reference TRBV28 and TRBJ2-3): DVKVTQSSRYLVKRTGEKVFLECVQDMDHENMFWYRQDPGLGLRLIYFSYDVKMKEKGDIPEGYSVSREKKERFSLILESASTNQTSMYLCASRYSWTGGGTDTQYFGPGTRLTVL.

The genes are TRBV7-9 and TRBJ2-7; D is perhaps TRBD2 (5 bases). V was trimmed by 1 base and J by 7 bases, leaving 14 bases between them. Germline V CDR1 and CDR2: SEHNR, FQNEAQ (reference sequence). The CDR3 contains 14 residues. For the CDR3, the DNA is TGTGCCAGCAGCTTAGAAGGCAGGTCGGGGGAGCAGTACTTC. Translated: CASSLEGRSGEQYF. Variable domain in full (rest from reference TRBV7-9 and TRBJ2-7): DTGVSQNPRHKITKRGQNVTFRCDPISEHNRLYWYRQTLGQGPEFLTYFQNEAQLEKSRLLSDRFSAERPKGSFSTLEIQRTEQGDSAMYLCASSLEGRSGEQYFGPGTRLTVT.

This chain connects TRBV25-1 to TRBJ1-5; TRBD1 aligns across 8 bases. Germline assignment: CDR1 MGHDK and CDR2 SYGVNS. CDR3 length: 14 amino acids. Trimming removed 3 bases from V and 7 bases from J; junction bases left unmatched: 5. In DNA form, the CDR3 reads TGTGCCAGCAGTGAGGGACAGGCCCCGCAGCCCCAGCATTTT. Protein product: CASSEGQAPQPQHF.

This chain joins TRBV6-1 and TRBJ1-3; D gene unclear. The CDR3 extends over 14 amino acids. Trimming pared 3 bases from V and 0 bases from J, leaving 6 bases between. CDR1 is MNHNS and CDR2 is SASEGT in the germline V gene. CDR3 DNA: TGTGCCAGCAGTGAGCCCGACTCTGGAAACACCATATATTTT. This gives the protein CASSEPDSGNTIYF.

This clone was found a few times. Other DNA sequences in the same sample also yield this CDR3. V gene TRBV5-6 combines with J gene TRBJ2-7; D is unclear. The CDR3 runs to 12 residues. V was pared by 0 bases and J by 3 bases, with 4 bases between. Germline lookup yields CDR1 SGHDT and CDR2 YYEEEE. In DNA form, the CDR3 reads TGTGCCAGCAGCTTGGGGGTCTACGAGCAGTACTTC. The encoded protein is CASSLGVYEQYF. Based on the CDR3 plus reference TRBV5-6 and TRBJ2-7, the full variable domain is DAGVTQSPTHLIKTRGQQVTLRCSPKSGHDTVSWYQQALGQGPQFIFQYYEEEERQRGNFPDRFSGHQFPNYSSELNVNALLLGDSALYLCASSLGVYEQYFGPGTRLTVT.

V gene TRBV4-3 combines with J gene TRBJ1-2, with 7 bases fitting TRBD1. Germline CDR1 is LGHNA and CDR2 is YSLEER. The CDR3 consists of 16 residues. Trimming at V came to 0 bases and at J to 3 bases, leaving 7 bases not matched to a gene. CDR3 amino acids: CASSQDRAGGHYGYTF. CDR3 bases: TGCGCCAGCAGCCAAGATCGGGCAGGGGGGCACTATGGCTACACCTTC.

The V gene is TRBV27, the J gene TRBJ2-7, with D perhaps TRBD1 or TRBD2 (6 bases each). The V gene lost 8 bases and the J gene lost 3 bases, with 14 bases spanning the gap. The length of the CDR3 is 13 residues. Germline values: CDR1 MNHEY, CDR2 SMNVEV (reference sequence). The CDR3 protein is CASSEGDFYEQYF. The CDR3 DNA reads as TGTGCCAGCTCCGAGGGGGACTTCTACGAGCAGTACTTC.